This TCR beta chain was retrieved from a study of blood T cells in healthy people across ages. Through a sample-barcoded 5' primer and a J-beta primer mix, a second PCR was run for roughly 6 to 12 cycles. Through a template-switch adaptor with 12 random nucleotides, each cDNA molecule received a tag. Every sample returned 3 million or more CDR3-containing paired-end reads. TCRdb reanalysed the 5' RACE reads using MiXCR and keeps one entry per CDR3 protein. The sample records 600,000 to 800,000 distinct CDR3 sequences, under 25% being singletons. The sequence derives from a man aged 65-85 years in good health. Sample: blood.

The chain's CDR3 is CASSYGTANSPLHF. Here the CDR3 DNA reads TGTGCCAGCAGTTACGGGACAGCAAATTCACCCCTCCACTTT. The J gene is TRBJ1-6, the V gene TRBV6-6; TRBD1 agrees at 7 bases. This CDR3 contains 14 residues. Trimming cost V 2 bases and J 7 bases; bases outside gene matches: 2. CDR1 MNHNY and CDR2 SVGAGI come from the germline V gene (reference sequence).